The T cell receptor (beta chain) under discussion was sequenced for a study of tumor-infiltrating lymphocytes in primary liver carcinoma. Study-level background: Tumors were staged T1-T3 N0M0 and measured roughly 4.2 to 10 cm across. Samples gave roughly 3.65 to 7.13 million productive TCRbeta reads, similar across tissue types.

Co-extraction of RNA and DNA was performed on roughly 17-32 mg of unsorted bulk tissue. Surgical resection treated primary liver carcinoma in the patients. A constant-region primer primed TCR beta cDNA synthesis from roughly 510 ng of total RNA. Researchers made the TCR beta libraries by running three nested multiplex PCR rounds with slightly modified ARM-PCR. The two initial PCR rounds, approximately 10 cycles each, used TRBV1-TRBV30 forward and C-beta reverse primers. One entry per CDR3 protein results from TCRdb running MiXCR on the multiplex PCR reads. The data hold about 92,000 distinct CDR3 sequences, with 68% observed a single time. Germline V gene data show CDR1 as SQVTM and CDR2 as ANQGSEA. The CDR3 loop spans 12 amino acids. In regard to this clonotype: The junction does not match germline at one end; this may be a read error.

This chain uses TRBV29-1 with TRBJ2-7, with a possible D match to TRBD1 (6 bases). The TCR originated in a man aged 35-49 years with primary liver carcinoma and hepatitis B virus infection. The sample comprised tumor-adjacent normal liver tissue. CDR3 nucleotide sequence: TGCAGCGGATCCTGGGACAACTACGAACAGTACTTC. Its translation: CSGSWDNYEQYF.